The rows below give T cell receptor beta chains drawn from one sample of a study of cytomegalovirus exposure and HLA in healthy donors. Data came from immunoSEQ multiplex PCR; TCRdb stores just in-frame clones and leaves some out. The sample lists 200,000 to 250,000 clones; about two thirds were seen once. Sample: PBMCs. The source is a man aged 35-49 years in good health and CMV-seropositive. CDR3s include the opening cysteine and the closing phenylalanine or tryptophan. D genes are given only for firm matches. For some rows the clone size is stated as once, few or many, or as a class when expanded; others skip it.

>.|TRBV6-5|TRBJ2-3|.
TGTGCCAGCAAGTGGGCAGGGAGCACAGATACGCAGTATTTT
CASKWAGSTDTQYF
>.|TRBV4-1|TRBJ1-1|.
TGCGCCAGCAGCCCCCCCCCTAGGATGATAGCCACTGAAGCTTTCTTT
CASSPPPRMIATEAFF
>once|TRBV10-3|TRBJ2-1|TRBD2
TGTGCCATCAGCCGACTAGCGGGGGTCTACAATGAGCAGTTCTTC
CAISRLAGVYNEQFF
>.|TRBV29-1|TRBJ2-3|TRBD2
TGCAGCGGGAAAAGACTAGCGGGGGGGAGCACAGATACGCAGTATTTT
CSGKRLAGGSTDTQYF
>.|TRBV7-9|TRBJ2-2|.
TGTGCCAGCAGCTTAGCGGTGACTAGTGGCGGGGAGCTGTTTTTT
CASSLAVTSGGELFF
>.|TRBV9|TRBJ2-7|.
TGTGCCAGCAGCCCCCAAACTTTATCCTACGAGCAGTACTTC
CASSPQTLSYEQYF
>.|TRBV9|TRBJ2-3|TRBD2
TGTGCCAGCAGCCGACTAGCGGGGGGGCTTACGCAGTATTTT
CASSRLAGGLTQYF
>.|TRBV27|TRBJ2-7|TRBD2
TGTGCCAGCAGTCCCCAAGCGGGGACCCCAGCCTACGAGCAGTACTTC
CASSPQAGTPAYEQYF
>.|TRBV19|TRBJ2-3|.
TGTGCCAGTAGTATATCAGCGGCCACAGATACGCAGTATTTT
CASSISAATDTQYF
>.|TRBV6-1|TRBJ1-1|.
TGTGCCAGCAGTGACAGGGGTGAAGCTTTCTTT
CASSDRGEAFF